This is a list of T cell receptor beta chains from one sample in a study of blood T cell repertoires in COVID-19. The method was immunoSEQ multiplex PCR; TCRdb's version includes in-frame clones alone and lacks a portion of them. The table has some 210,000 clones, about 86% seen once. Sequenced sample: peripheral blood. The receptor source for this set is a man aged 45-65 years with active or convalescent COVID-19. Each CDR3 is given with its conserved first and last residue. A D gene is named only where the DNA matches it firmly. Not all rows give a size; the values are once, few, many and, for expanded clones, a class.

TRBJ2-3	-	TRBV7-2	-	CASSVTGLRTDTQYF	TGTGCCAGCAGCGTAACGGGACTGCGCACAGATACGCAGTATTTT
TRBJ1-1	-	TRBV5-1	-	CASSLEGGNTEAFF	TGCGCCAGCAGCTTGGAAGGGGGGAACACTGAAGCTTTCTTT
TRBJ2-1	many	TRBV12-3/TRBV12-4	-	CASSFRVEAQQFF	TGTGCCAGCAGTTTTCGTGTGGAGGCCCAGCAGTTCTTC
TRBJ1-2	-	TRBV6-6	-	CASSYRDEENTF	TGTGCCAGCAGTTACCGAGATGAAGAAAACACCTTC
TRBJ2-3	-	TRBV4-2	TRBD2	CASSQETGLAGVAPIF	TGTGCCAGCAGCCAAGAAACGGGACTAGCGGGAGTCGCCCCCATTTTT
TRBJ2-3	-	TRBV30	TRBD2	CAWSVGGLAGGGSTDTQYF	TGTGCCTGGAGTGTTGGAGGACTAGCGGGAGGGGGGAGCACAGATACGCAGTATTTT
TRBJ1-4	-	TRBV4-1	TRBD1	CASSQVPLGQGIEKLFF	TGCGCCAGCAGCCAAGTCCCCCTTGGACAGGGTATTGAAAAACTGTTTTTT
TRBJ1-3	once	TRBV19	-	CASSPMGTGNTIYF	TGTGCCAGTAGTCCGATGGGCACTGGAAACACCATATATTTT
TRBJ2-2	-	TRBV18	-	CASSPLNTGELFF	TGTGCCAGCTCACCCCTAAACACCGGGGAGCTGTTTTTT
TRBJ2-5	-	TRBV6-5	-	CASRITSQETQYF	TGTGCCAGCAGGATCACTAGTCAAGAGACCCAGTACTTC
TRBJ2-3	-	TRBV6-6	TRBD2	CASRSSGRGGDTQYF	TGTGCCAGCAGGAGTAGCGGGAGGGGGGGAGATACGCAGTATTTT
TRBJ2-6	-	TRBV7-7	-	CASSLVLGQSYSGANVLTF	TGTGCTAGCAGCTTAGTCTTAGGACAGTCTTACTCTGGGGCCAACGTCCTGACTTTC
TRBJ2-6	-	TRBV2	-	CASRITGPPTSPGANVLTF	TGTGCCAGCAGAATAACAGGGCCACCCACCTCCCCTGGGGCCAACGTCCTGACTTTC
TRBJ2-2	-	TRBV5-1	TRBD1	CASSWDRGTGELFF	TGCGCCAGCAGCTGGGACAGGGGTACCGGGGAGCTGTTTTTT
TRBJ1-1	-	TRBV4-2	TRBD1	CASSQGDRGLSEAFF	TGTGCCAGCAGCCAGGGGGACAGGGGGCTTAGTGAAGCTTTCTTT
TRBJ1-2	once	TRBV19	-	CASSILGLQGYTF	TGTGCCAGTAGTATCTTGGGGCTGCAAGGCTACACCTTC
TRBJ1-1	-	TRBV5-1	-	CASSDTGLAEAFF	TGCGCCAGCAGCGATACAGGGTTGGCGGAAGCTTTCTTT
TRBJ1-5	-	TRBV27	-	CASSLSTGNQPQHF	TGTGCCAGCAGTTTATCGACAGGAAATCAGCCCCAGCATTTT
TRBJ2-5	-	TRBV9	TRBD2	CASSVGSSGVEETQYF	TGTGCCAGCAGCGTAGGCTCCAGCGGGGTGGAGGAGACCCAGTACTTC
TRBJ1-1	-	TRBV6-2/TRBV6-3	-	CASSYVQISADTEAFF	TGTGCCAGCAGTTACGTCCAGATTTCTGCGGACACTGAAGCTTTCTTT
TRBJ2-6	-	TRBV6-1	-	CASSELVSSGANVLTF	TGTGCCAGCAGTGAGTTGGTCAGCTCTGGGGCCAACGTCCTGACTTTC
TRBJ1-3	few	TRBV2	-	CASSFSFSGNTIYF	TGTGCCAGCAGTTTTAGTTTCTCTGGAAACACCATATATTTT
TRBJ1-4	-	TRBV3-1/TRBV3-2	-	CASSQGALTQGHEKLFF	TGTGCCAGCAGCCAAGGGGCGTTGACACAGGGACATGAAAAACTGTTTTTT
TRBJ2-2	-	TRBV7-8	-	CASILSGYTGELFF	TGTGCCAGCATCCTATCGGGGTACACCGGGGAGCTGTTTTTT
TRBJ1-1	-	TRBV2	TRBD1	CASSRTGEIGTEAFF	TGTGCCAGCAGCCGGACAGGGGAGATTGGGACTGAAGCTTTCTTT
TRBJ1-3	-	TRBV28	-	CASSQGLVGNTIYF	TGTGCCAGCAGTCAGGGGTTAGTTGGAAACACCATATATTTT
TRBJ1-2	-	TRBV27	TRBD1	CASRLQGSNYGYTF	TGTGCCAGCAGATTACAGGGGTCAAACTATGGCTACACCTTC
TRBJ2-7	-	TRBV11-2	TRBD1	CASSLFETGGERQYF	TGTGCCAGCAGCTTATTCGAGACAGGGGGCGAGCGTCAGTACTTC
TRBJ2-1	-	TRBV19	-	CASSIAATRPYNEQFF	TGTGCCAGTAGTATAGCGGCGACTAGACCCTACAATGAGCAGTTCTTC
TRBJ1-5	-	TRBV10-3	-	CAISPTGGNQPQHF	TGTGCCATCAGTCCCACGGGGGGCAATCAGCCCCAGCATTTT
TRBJ2-7	-	TRBV15	-	CATSRDKAGSSYEQYF	TGTGCCACCAGCAGAGATAAGGCGGGGTCCTCCTACGAGCAGTACTTC
TRBJ1-4	-	TRBV5-1	TRBD1	CASSPTGLNEKLFF	TGCGCCAGCAGCCCGACAGGGTTAAATGAAAAACTGTTTTTT
TRBJ2-3	-	TRBV11-2	-	CASSLVGGASTDTQYF	TGTGCCAGCAGCTTAGTCGGCGGGGCGAGCACAGATACGCAGTATTTT
TRBJ1-5	-	TRBV4-1	-	CASSQDLGGARQPQHF	TGCGCCAGCAGCCAAGATCTGGGAGGGGCGCGTCAGCCCCAGCATTTT
TRBJ1-1	-	TRBV19	-	CASRISGRATEAFF	TGTGCCAGTAGAATTTCGGGGAGGGCCACTGAAGCTTTCTTT
TRBJ2-7	-	TRBV19	-	CASSIGENLYEQYF	TGTGCCAGTAGTATAGGTGAGAATCTCTACGAGCAGTACTTC
TRBJ1-1	-	TRBV18	TRBD1	CASSPGTVNTEAFF	TGTGCCAGCTCACCAGGGACAGTGAACACTGAAGCTTTCTTT
TRBJ1-5	-	TRBV28	-	CASARYSNQPQHF	TGTGCCAGCGCCCGGTATAGCAATCAGCCCCAGCATTTT
TRBJ2-7	-	TRBV7-9	-	CASSFVAETYEQYF	TGTGCCAGCAGCTTTGTAGCGGAGACCTACGAGCAGTACTTC
TRBJ1-6	once	TRBV9	-	CASSVATGRTYNSPLHF	TGTGCCAGCAGCGTAGCTACGGGGAGAACCTATAATTCACCCCTCCACTTT
TRBJ2-3	-	TRBV10-1	TRBD2	CASSESVGLAGSSTDTQYF	TGCGCCAGCAGTGAGTCCGTTGGCCTAGCGGGGTCTAGCACAGATACGCAGTATTTT
TRBJ2-1	-	TRBV3-1/TRBV3-2	TRBD2	CASSQAAGGHYNEQFF	TGTGCCAGCAGCCAAGCGGCGGGAGGGCACTACAATGAGCAGTTCTTC
TRBJ2-7	once	TRBV28	TRBD2	CASRPAGTTYEQYF	TGTGCCAGCAGGCCGGCCGGGACTACCTACGAGCAGTACTTC
TRBJ2-1	once	TRBV10-2	-	CASTGRDTYNEQFF	TGCGCCAGCACGGGCAGGGACACCTACAATGAGCAGTTCTTC
TRBJ2-7	-	TRBV5-1	TRBD2	CASSLGASGRGYEQYF	TGCGCCAGCAGCTTGGGCGCTAGCGGGAGAGGCTACGAGCAGTACTTC
TRBJ2-5	-	TRBV5-5	-	CASSLEAGTETQYF	TGTGCCAGCAGCTTGGAGGCGGGAACAGAGACCCAGTACTTC
TRBJ1-2	-	TRBV7-2	-	CASSSEVEYRVGGYTF	TGTGCCAGCAGCTCCGAAGTCGAATACAGGGTTGGTGGCTACACCTTC
TRBJ1-5	-	TRBV6-4	-	CASSERAGFNQPQHF	TGTGCCAGCAGTGAAAGGGCAGGGTTCAATCAGCCCCAGCATTTT
TRBJ2-5	-	TRBV3-1/TRBV3-2	-	CASSQGGTTRETQYF	TGTGCCAGCAGCCAAGGCGGGACCACCCGGGAGACCCAGTACTTC
TRBJ2-7	-	TRBV11-2	-	CASSLQGSSYEQYF	TGTGCCAGCAGCTTACAGGGTTCTTCCTACGAGCAGTACTTC
TRBJ2-3	-	TRBV7-8	TRBD2	CASSSRLAASTDTQYF	TGTGCCAGCAGCTCACGACTAGCAGCTTCCACAGATACGCAGTATTTT
TRBJ1-2	-	TRBV6-1	TRBD1	CASSEVPQGASGYTF	TGTGCCAGCAGTGAAGTGCCACAGGGGGCTAGTGGCTACACCTTC
TRBJ2-3	-	TRBV11-2	TRBD2	CASRPRGVPTDTQYF	TGTGCCAGCAGGCCGCGGGGGGTCCCCACAGATACGCAGTATTTT
TRBJ2-3	-	TRBV3-1/TRBV3-2	TRBD2	CASSQGLAGAGVTQYF	TGTGCCAGCAGCCAAGGACTAGCGGGGGCAGGGGTTACGCAGTATTTT
TRBJ1-1	-	TRBV9	TRBD1	CASSERDRAENTEAFF	TGTGCCAGCAGCGAACGAGACAGGGCTGAGAACACTGAAGCTTTCTTT
TRBJ2-7	-	TRBV28	-	CASRTPRTALHEQYF	TGTGCCAGCAGGACCCCCCGGACAGCCCTGCACGAGCAGTACTTC
TRBJ2-3	-	TRBV28	-	CASRPPGRDTQYF	TGTGCCAGCAGACCCCCAGGGAGGGATACGCAGTATTTT
TRBJ2-7	-	TRBV18	TRBD1	CASSPPGTAETYEQYF	TGTGCCAGCTCACCACCGGGGACAGCCGAGACCTACGAGCAGTACTTC
TRBJ2-1	-	TRBV3-1/TRBV3-2	TRBD2	CASSQGTAGGRSPRQFF	TGTGCCAGCAGCCAAGGAACAGCGGGGGGCCGATCCCCAAGGCAGTTCTTC